A selection of T cell receptor beta chains follows, all from one sample in a study of blood T cell repertoires in COVID-19. Profiled with immunoSEQ multiplex PCR; TCRdb holds only in-frame clones, not every one. The data contain roughly 100,000 clones, over 65% of them singletons. Sequenced sample: peripheral blood. All receptors come from a human donor in a cohort sampled during active COVID-19. The CDR3 runs from the conserved cysteine through the conserved F or W. The order of the fields is V gene, CDR3 protein.

v_gene: TRBV5-1
CDR3aa: CASSPDRGDNSPLHF

v_gene: TRBV3-1/TRBV3-2
CDR3aa: CASSQEGGLNRYEQYF

v_gene: TRBV19
CDR3aa: CASSARQAPSGANVLTF

v_gene: TRBV7-3
CDR3aa: CASSSAGQGKGTEAFF

v_gene: TRBV5-4
CDR3aa: CASSKPGQGVTDTQYF

v_gene: TRBV7-9
CDR3aa: CASSFQQGANTEAFF

v_gene: TRBV6-1
CDR3aa: CASSEPRGSLEQFF

v_gene: TRBV9
CDR3aa: CASSPPRIGNTIYF

v_gene: TRBV5-1
CDR3aa: CASSLVAGQGRTEAFF

v_gene: TRBV11-2
CDR3aa: CASTKGQGAWEETQYF

v_gene: TRBV5-1
CDR3aa: CASSWTGTGELFF

v_gene: TRBV5-1
CDR3aa: CASAMSGKSTDTQYF

v_gene: TRBV6-1
CDR3aa: CASSERRDSYEQYF

v_gene: TRBV27
CDR3aa: CASSSGTGEIGYTF

v_gene: TRBV7-9
CDR3aa: CASSAGTGSEKLFF

v_gene: TRBV11-2
CDR3aa: CASSLVGTAPLKQPQHF

v_gene: TRBV30
CDR3aa: CAWLPTDTQYF

v_gene: TRBV18
CDR3aa: CASSPGTPTHSGNTIYF

v_gene: TRBV21-1
CDR3aa: CASSNYRVEKLFF

v_gene: TRBV10-3
CDR3aa: CAISQDRDYGYTF

v_gene: TRBV4-2
CDR3aa: CASSQDARLATGTDTQYF

v_gene: TRBV27
CDR3aa: CASSFSDSLYGEQFF

v_gene: TRBV19
CDR3aa: CASSMNAKNDGGYTF

v_gene: TRBV19
CDR3aa: CASNTPGTVYGYTF

v_gene: TRBV14
CDR3aa: CASSFGGLGETQYF

v_gene: TRBV18
CDR3aa: CASSLAGGLDGYTF

v_gene: TRBV30
CDR3aa: CAWRQPGMGLSTDTQYF

v_gene: TRBV10-3
CDR3aa: CAISEAGTKNIQYF

v_gene: TRBV3-1/TRBV3-2
CDR3aa: CASSFRTGTSVYNEQFF

v_gene: TRBV29-1
CDR3aa: CSVAGSSYNEQFF

v_gene: TRBV6-1
CDR3aa: CASSEAWGRDGYTF

v_gene: TRBV7-3
CDR3aa: CASSLSTGLLWDTQYF

v_gene: TRBV12-5
CDR3aa: CASGPNRGAREWAKNIQYF

v_gene: TRBV6-5
CDR3aa: CASRGQGVPEKLFF

v_gene: TRBV5-1
CDR3aa: CASSFSGGAGETQYF

v_gene: TRBV18
CDR3aa: CASSPGGINSPLHF

v_gene: TRBV4-2
CDR3aa: CASSQAGGTDTQYF

v_gene: TRBV27
CDR3aa: CASSQDRGQFNSPLHF

v_gene: TRBV11-3
CDR3aa: CASSLGTGWNNEQFF

v_gene: TRBV4-2
CDR3aa: CASSQESVPRTDTQYF

v_gene: TRBV7-2
CDR3aa: CASSLASTVTEAFF

v_gene: TRBV4-1
CDR3aa: CASSQARAYEQYF

v_gene: TRBV18
CDR3aa: CASSPGSNSNQPQHF

v_gene: TRBV15
CDR3aa: CATSAPGTGRDTQYF

v_gene: TRBV2
CDR3aa: CASSESGGPTDTQYF

v_gene: TRBV7-8
CDR3aa: CASSPGPATGLNSPLHF

v_gene: TRBV4-3
CDR3aa: CASSRGARNEQYF

v_gene: TRBV4-1
CDR3aa: CASSQDGPGVNYGYTF

v_gene: TRBV6-1
CDR3aa: CASSEGQGWNNEQFF

v_gene: TRBV2
CDR3aa: CASRPNTGQGIYGYTF

v_gene: TRBV4-3
CDR3aa: CASSPLGGDYNEQFF

v_gene: TRBV3-1/TRBV3-2
CDR3aa: CASSPYGGGKAGELFF

v_gene: TRBV11-2
CDR3aa: CASSYRGDTQYF

v_gene: TRBV5-1
CDR3aa: CASSLAQGAGFTGELFF

v_gene: TRBV7-9
CDR3aa: CASNTGGLRTNEKLFF

v_gene: TRBV5-8
CDR3aa: CASSLGGSSYEQYF

v_gene: TRBV7-3
CDR3aa: CASSLSGTNGNTIYF

v_gene: TRBV7-9
CDR3aa: CASSFSRDTEAFF

v_gene: TRBV9
CDR3aa: CASSPRGASGEAFF

v_gene: TRBV28
CDR3aa: CASSTSGGEWTQYF